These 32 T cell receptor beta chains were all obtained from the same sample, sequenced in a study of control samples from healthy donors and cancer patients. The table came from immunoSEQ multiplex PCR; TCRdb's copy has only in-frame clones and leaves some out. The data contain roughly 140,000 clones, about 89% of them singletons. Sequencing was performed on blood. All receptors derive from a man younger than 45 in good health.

DNA for the CDR3: TGTGCCAGCAGAACCGGGACTAGCGGGAGGAGGTACGAGCAGTACTTC. Protein: CASRTGTSGRRYEQYF. This rearrangement joins TRBV21-1 to TRBJ2-7; TRBD2, as called in the table, went unchecked against the DNA. TRBV21-1 is a pseudogene locus. This CDR3 is 16 amino acids long.

The CDR3, as DNA: TGTGCCAGCAGCCTCCTAGACTTCGACAATGAGCAGTTCTTC. Translation: CASSLLDFDNEQFF. The V and J genes are TRBV5-5 and TRBJ2-1, with D unresolved. This CDR3 contains 14 residues. Germline V gene sequence: CDR1 SGHKS, CDR2 YYEKEE (reference sequence). V was shortened by 4 bases and J by 5 bases, with 13 bases between the two germline ends. Full variable domain (outside the CDR3, taken from reference TRBV5-5 and TRBJ2-1): DAGVTQSPTHLIKTRGQQVTLRCSPISGHKSVSWYQQVLGQGPQFIFQYYEKEERGRGNFPDRFSARQFPNYSSELNVNALLLGDSALYLCASSLLDFDNEQFFGPGTRLTVL.

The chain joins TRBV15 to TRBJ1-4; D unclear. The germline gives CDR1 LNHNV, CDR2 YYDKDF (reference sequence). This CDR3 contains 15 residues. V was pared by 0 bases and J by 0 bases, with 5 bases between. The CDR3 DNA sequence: TGTGCCACCAGCAGAGATGTACCAACTAATGAAAAACTGTTTTTT. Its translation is CATSRDVPTNEKLFF.

The CDR3 loop is CASSQDWENTEAFF. The CDR3 DNA reads TGTGCCAGCAGCCAAGATTGGGAGAACACTGAAGCTTTCTTT. This chain uses TRBV6-5 with TRBJ1-1; no clear D gene. V gave up 6 bases and J gave up 1 base, with 12 bases separating them. This CDR3 region has 14 residues. CDR1 and CDR2 from the germline V gene are MNHEY and SVGAGI.

The CDR3 DNA reads as TGTGCCAGCAGTAAACAGGGGGCGAACACTGAAGCTTTCTTT. This gives the protein CASSKQGANTEAFF. J is TRBJ1-1 and V is TRBV6-5; 9 positions agree with TRBD1. V was pared by 5 bases and J by 1 base, with 2 bases of the junction left unmatched. Germline V gives CDR1 MNHEY, CDR2 SVGAGI. The CDR3 has 14 amino acids.

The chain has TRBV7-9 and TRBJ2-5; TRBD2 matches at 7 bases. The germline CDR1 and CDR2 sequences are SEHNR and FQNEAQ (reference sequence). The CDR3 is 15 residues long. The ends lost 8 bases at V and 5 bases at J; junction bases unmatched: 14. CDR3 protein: CASGGRGLSVETQYF. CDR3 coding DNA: TGTGCCAGCGGGGGGAGGGGCCTTTCGGTCGAGACCCAGTACTTC.

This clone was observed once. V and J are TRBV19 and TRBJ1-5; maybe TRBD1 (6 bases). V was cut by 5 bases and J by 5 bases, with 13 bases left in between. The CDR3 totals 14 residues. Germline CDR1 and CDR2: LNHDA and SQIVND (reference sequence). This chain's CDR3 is CASSPTGTDQPQHF. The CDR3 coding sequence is TGTGCCAGTAGTCCCACAGGGACGGATCAGCCCCAGCATTTT.

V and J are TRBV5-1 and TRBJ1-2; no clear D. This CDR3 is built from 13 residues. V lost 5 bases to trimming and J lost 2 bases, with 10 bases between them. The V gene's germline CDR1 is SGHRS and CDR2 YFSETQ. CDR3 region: CASRMVGNYGYTF. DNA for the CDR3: TGCGCCAGCAGAATGGTAGGGAACTATGGCTACACCTTC. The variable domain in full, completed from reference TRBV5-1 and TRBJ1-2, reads KAGVTQTPRYLIKTRGQQVTLSCSPISGHRSVSWYQQTPGQGLQFLFEYFSETQRNKGNFPGRFSGRQFSNSRSEMNVSTLELGDSALYLCASRMVGNYGYTFGSGTRLTVV.

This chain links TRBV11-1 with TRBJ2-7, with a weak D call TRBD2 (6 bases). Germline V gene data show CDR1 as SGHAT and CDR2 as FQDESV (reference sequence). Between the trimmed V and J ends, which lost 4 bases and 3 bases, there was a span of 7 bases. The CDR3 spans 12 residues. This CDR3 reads CASSSGGYEQYF. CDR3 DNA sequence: TGTGCCAGCAGCTCCGGGGGCTACGAGCAGTACTTC. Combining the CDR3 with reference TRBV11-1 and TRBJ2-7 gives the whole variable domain EAEVAQSPRYKITEKSQAVAFWCDPISGHATLYWYRQILGQGPELLVQFQDESVVDDSQLPKDRFSAERLKGVDSTLKIQPAELGDSAMYLCASSSGGYEQYFGPGTRLTVT.

The CDR3 loop is CASSGRGTPGEEQYF. As DNA, the CDR3 is TGCGCCAGCAGCGGCCGAGGGACCCCCGGGGAAGAGCAGTACTTC. J is TRBJ2-7 and V is TRBV5-1; D tentatively fits TRBD1 or TRBD2 (5 bases each). The germline V and J ends were trimmed by 4 bases and 7 bases, with 21 bases remaining between them. Germline loops: CDR1 SGHRS, CDR2 YFSETQ. The CDR3 is 15 residues long.

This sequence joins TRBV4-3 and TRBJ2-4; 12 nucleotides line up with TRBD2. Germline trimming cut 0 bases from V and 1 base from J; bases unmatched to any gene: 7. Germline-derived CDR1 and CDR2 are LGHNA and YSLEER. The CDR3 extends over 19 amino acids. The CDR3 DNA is TGCGCCAGCAGCCAAGATCCTAGCGGGGGGGCCATGGCCAAAAACATTCAGTACTTC. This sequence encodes CASSQDPSGGAMAKNIQYF.

The CDR3 here is CASSLYEGTGGYEQYF. As DNA, the CDR3 is TGTGCCAGCAGCTTATATGAAGGGACAGGGGGCTACGAGCAGTACTTC. The chain employs TRBV11-1 and TRBJ2-7; 11 bases line up with TRBD1. There are 16 residues in the CDR3. Germline trimming cut 2 bases from V and 3 bases from J; bases unmatched to any gene: 6. The V gene's germline CDR1 is SGHAT and CDR2 FQDESV (reference sequence).

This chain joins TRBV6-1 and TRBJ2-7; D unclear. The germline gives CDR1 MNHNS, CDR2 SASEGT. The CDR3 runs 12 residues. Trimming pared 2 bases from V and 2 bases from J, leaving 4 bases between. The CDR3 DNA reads TGTGCCAGCAGTGAACTAACCTACGAGCAGTACTTC. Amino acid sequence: CASSELTYEQYF.

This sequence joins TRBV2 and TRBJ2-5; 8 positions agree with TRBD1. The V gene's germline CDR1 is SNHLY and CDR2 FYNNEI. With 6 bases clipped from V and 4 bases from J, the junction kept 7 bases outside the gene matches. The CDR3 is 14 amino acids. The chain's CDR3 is CASRSTGALETQYF. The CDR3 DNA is TGTGCCAGCAGGTCGACAGGGGCTTTAGAGACCCAGTACTTC. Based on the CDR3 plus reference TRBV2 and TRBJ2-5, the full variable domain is EPEVTQTPSHQVTQMGQEVILRCVPISNHLYFYWYRQILGQKVEFLVSFYNNEISEKSEIFDDQFSVERPDGSNFTLKIRSTKLEDSAMYFCASRSTGALETQYFGPGTRLLVL.

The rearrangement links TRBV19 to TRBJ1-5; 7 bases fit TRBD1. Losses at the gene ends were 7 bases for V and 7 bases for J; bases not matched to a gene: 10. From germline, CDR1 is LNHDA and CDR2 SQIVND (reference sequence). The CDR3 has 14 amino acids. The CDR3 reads CASNPGGSTQPQHF. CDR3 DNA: TGTGCCAGTAACCCAGGGGGTTCTACGCAGCCCCAGCATTTT. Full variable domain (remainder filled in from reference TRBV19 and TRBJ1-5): DGGITQSPKYLFRKEGQNVTLSCEQNLNHDAMYWYRQDPGQGLRLIYYSQIVNDFQKGDIAEGYSVSREKKESFPLTVTSAQKNPTAFYLCASNPGGSTQPQHFGDGTRLSIL.

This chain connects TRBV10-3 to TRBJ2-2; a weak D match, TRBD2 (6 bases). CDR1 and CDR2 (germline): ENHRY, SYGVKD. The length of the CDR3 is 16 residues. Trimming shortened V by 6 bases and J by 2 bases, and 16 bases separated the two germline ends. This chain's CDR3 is CAISTTGTSNTGELFF. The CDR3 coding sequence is TGTGCCATCAGCACTACCGGGACTTCAAACACCGGGGAGCTGTTTTTT.

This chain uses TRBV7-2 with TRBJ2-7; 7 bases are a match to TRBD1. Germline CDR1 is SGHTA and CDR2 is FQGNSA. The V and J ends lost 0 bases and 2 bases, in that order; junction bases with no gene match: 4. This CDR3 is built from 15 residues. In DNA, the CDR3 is TGTGCCAGCAGCTTAGCGCCAGGGGGAGCCTACGAGCAGTACTTC. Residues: CASSLAPGGAYEQYF.

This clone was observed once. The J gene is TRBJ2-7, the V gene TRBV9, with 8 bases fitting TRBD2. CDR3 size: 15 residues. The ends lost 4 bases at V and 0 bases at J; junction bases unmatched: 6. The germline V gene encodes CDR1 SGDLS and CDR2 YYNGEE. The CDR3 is CASSPRTSTSYEQYF. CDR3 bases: TGTGCCAGCAGCCCCCGGACTAGCACCTCCTACGAGCAGTACTTC.

CDR3 sequence reads: CASRVRDLYGYTF. The CDR3 bases are TGTGCCAGCAGGGTCAGGGACCTATATGGCTACACCTTC. The chain employs TRBV2 and TRBJ1-2; D perhaps matches TRBD1 (5 bases). Trimming cost V 6 bases and J 5 bases, with 13 bases left between them. Germline loops: CDR1 SNHLY, CDR2 FYNNEI. The CDR3 loop spans 13 amino acids. Based on the CDR3 plus reference TRBV2 and TRBJ1-2, the full variable domain is EPEVTQTPSHQVTQMGQEVILRCVPISNHLYFYWYRQILGQKVEFLVSFYNNEISEKSEIFDDQFSVERPDGSNFTLKIRSTKLEDSAMYFCASRVRDLYGYTFGSGTRLTVV.

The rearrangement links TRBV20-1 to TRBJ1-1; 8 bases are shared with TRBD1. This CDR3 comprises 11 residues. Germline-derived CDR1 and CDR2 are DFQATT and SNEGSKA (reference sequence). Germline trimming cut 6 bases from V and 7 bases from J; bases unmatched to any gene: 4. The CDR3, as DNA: TGCAGTGCCCTAGACAGGGGTGAAGCTTTCTTT. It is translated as CSALDRGEAFF.

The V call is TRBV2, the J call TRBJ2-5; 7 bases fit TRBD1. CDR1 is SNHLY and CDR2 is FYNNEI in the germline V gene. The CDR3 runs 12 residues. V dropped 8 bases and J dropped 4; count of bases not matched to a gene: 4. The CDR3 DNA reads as TGTGCCAGCCGCAACAGGGGAGAGACCCAGTACTTC. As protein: CASRNRGETQYF. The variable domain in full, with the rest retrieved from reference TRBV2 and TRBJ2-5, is EPEVTQTPSHQVTQMGQEVILRCVPISNHLYFYWYRQILGQKVEFLVSFYNNEISEKSEIFDDQFSVERPDGSNFTLKIRSTKLEDSAMYFCASRNRGETQYFGPGTRLLVL.

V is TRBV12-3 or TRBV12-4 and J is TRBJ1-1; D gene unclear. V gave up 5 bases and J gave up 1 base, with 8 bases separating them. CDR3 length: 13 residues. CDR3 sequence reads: CASSQVPNTEAFF. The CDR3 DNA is TGTGCCAGCAGTCAGGTCCCGAACACTGAAGCTTTCTTT.

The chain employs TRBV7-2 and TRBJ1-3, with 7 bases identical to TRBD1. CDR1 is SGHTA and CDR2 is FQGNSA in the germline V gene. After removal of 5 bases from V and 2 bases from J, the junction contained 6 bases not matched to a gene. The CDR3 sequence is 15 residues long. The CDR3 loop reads CASSPGGTAGNTIYF. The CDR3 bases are TGTGCCAGCAGCCCAGGGGGGACTGCTGGAAACACCATATATTTT.

CDR3 residues: CASVGRGKSTDTQYF. CDR3 nucleotides: TGTGCCAGTGTCGGTCGGGGGAAAAGCACAGATACGCAGTATTTT. The chain recombines TRBV25-1 with TRBJ2-3; TRBD2 might be the D (6 bases). Trimming removed 9 bases from V and 0 bases from J, with 16 bases in between. The CDR3 runs 15 residues. CDR1 is MGHDK, CDR2 SYGVNS, per germline.

The CDR3 protein is CSASPRQTEAFF. The DNA of the CDR3 is TGCAGTGCTAGTCCTCGGCAGACTGAAGCTTTCTTT. This chain links TRBV20-1 with TRBJ1-1; D is uncertain. Per the germline V gene, CDR1 is DFQATT and CDR2 is SNEGSKA (reference sequence). V lost 3 bases and J 5 bases, leaving 10 bases between the germline ends. CDR3 size: 12 residues.

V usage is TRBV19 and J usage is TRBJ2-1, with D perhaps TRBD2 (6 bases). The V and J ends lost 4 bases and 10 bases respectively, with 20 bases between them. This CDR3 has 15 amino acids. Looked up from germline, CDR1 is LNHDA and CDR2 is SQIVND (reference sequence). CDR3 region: CASSKVGTGSAEQFF. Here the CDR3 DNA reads TGTGCCAGTAGTAAGGTGGGGACTGGATCAGCCGAGCAGTTCTTC. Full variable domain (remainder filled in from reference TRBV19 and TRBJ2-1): DGGITQSPKYLFRKEGQNVTLSCEQNLNHDAMYWYRQDPGQGLRLIYYSQIVNDFQKGDIAEGYSVSREKKESFPLTVTSAQKNPTAFYLCASSKVGTGSAEQFFGPGTRLTVL.

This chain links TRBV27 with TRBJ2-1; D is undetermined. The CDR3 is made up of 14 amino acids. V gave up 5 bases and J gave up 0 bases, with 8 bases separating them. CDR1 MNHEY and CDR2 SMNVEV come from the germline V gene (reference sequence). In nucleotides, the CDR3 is TGTGCCAGCAGTCGCATGAGCTCCTACAATGAGCAGTTCTTC. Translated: CASSRMSSYNEQFF.

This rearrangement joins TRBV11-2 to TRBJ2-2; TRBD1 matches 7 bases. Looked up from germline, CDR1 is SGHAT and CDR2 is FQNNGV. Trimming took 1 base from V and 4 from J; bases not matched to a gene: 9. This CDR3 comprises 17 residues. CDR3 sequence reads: CASSLVKGRGITGELFF. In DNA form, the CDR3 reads TGTGCCAGCAGCTTAGTTAAAGGCAGGGGGATCACCGGGGAGCTGTTTTTT.

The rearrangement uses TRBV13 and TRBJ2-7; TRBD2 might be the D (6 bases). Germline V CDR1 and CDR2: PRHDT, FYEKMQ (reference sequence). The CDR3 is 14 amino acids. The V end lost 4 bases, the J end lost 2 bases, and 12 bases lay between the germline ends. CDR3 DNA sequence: TGTGCCAGCAGCTCCGGACGCGGGACCTACGAGCAGTACTTC. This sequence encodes CASSSGRGTYEQYF.

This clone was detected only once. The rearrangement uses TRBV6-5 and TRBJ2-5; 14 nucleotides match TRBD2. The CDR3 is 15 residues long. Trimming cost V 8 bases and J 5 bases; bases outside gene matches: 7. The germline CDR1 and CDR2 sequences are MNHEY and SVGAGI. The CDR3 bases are TGTGCCAGCCGCAGACTAGCGGGGGGGATGGAGACCCAGTACTTC. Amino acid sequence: CASRRLAGGMETQYF.

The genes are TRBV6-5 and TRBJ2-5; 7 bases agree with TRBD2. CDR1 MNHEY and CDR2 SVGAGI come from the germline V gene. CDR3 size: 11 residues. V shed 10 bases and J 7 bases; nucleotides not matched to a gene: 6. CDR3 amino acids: CATSGEGTQYF. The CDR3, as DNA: TGTGCCACCTCCGGGGAGGGGACCCAGTACTTC.

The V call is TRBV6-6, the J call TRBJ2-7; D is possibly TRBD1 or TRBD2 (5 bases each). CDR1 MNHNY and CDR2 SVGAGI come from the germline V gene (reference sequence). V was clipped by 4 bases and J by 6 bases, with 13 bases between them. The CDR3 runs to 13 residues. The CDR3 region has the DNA TGTGCCAGCAGTTTAGGGACGGTCGCCGAGCAGTACTTC. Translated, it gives CASSLGTVAEQYF.